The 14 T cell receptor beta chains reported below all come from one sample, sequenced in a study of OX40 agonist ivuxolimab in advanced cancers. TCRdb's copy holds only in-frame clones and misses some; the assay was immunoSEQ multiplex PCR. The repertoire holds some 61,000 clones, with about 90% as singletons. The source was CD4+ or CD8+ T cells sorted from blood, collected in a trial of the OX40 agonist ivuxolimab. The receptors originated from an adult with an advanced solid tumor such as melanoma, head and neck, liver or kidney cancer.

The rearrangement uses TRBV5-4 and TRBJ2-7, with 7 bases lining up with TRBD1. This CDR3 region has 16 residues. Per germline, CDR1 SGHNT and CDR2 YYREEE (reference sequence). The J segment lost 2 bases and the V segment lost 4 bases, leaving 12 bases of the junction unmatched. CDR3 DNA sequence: TGTGCCAGCAGCCCCGACCCTAACAGGGGTGCCTACGAGCAGTACTTC. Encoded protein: CASSPDPNRGAYEQYF.

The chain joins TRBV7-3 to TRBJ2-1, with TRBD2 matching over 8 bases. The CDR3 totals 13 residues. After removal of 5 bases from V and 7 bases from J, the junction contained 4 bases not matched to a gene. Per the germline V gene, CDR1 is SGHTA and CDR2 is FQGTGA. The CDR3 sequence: CASSVAGSNEQFF. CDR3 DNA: TGTGCCAGCAGCGTAGCGGGATCTAATGAGCAGTTCTTC.

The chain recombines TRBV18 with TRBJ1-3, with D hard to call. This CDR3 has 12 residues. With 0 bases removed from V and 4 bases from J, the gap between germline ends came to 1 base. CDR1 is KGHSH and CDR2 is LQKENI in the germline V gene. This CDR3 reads CASSPPGNTIYF. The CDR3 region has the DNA TGTGCCAGCTCACCACCCGGAAACACCATATATTTT.

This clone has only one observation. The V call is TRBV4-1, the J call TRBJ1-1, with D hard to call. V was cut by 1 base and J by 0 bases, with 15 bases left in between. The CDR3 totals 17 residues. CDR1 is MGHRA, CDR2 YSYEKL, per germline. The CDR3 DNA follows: TGCGCCAGCAGCCAAGGTATTTGGGGAATGGTGAACACTGAAGCTTTCTTT. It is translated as CASSQGIWGMVNTEAFF.

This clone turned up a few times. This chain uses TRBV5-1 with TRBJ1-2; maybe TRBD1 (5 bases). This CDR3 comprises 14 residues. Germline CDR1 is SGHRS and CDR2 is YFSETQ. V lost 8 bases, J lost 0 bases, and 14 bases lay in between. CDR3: CASRPGTTNYGYTF. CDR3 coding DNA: TGCGCCAGTCGACCAGGGACTACTAACTATGGCTACACCTTC.

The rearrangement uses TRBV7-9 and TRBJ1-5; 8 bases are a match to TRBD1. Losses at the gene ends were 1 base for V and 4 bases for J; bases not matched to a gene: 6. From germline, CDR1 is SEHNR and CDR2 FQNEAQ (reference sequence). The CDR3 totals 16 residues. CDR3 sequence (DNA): TGTGCCAGCAGCTTAGGGGACAGGTGGGGGAATCAGCCCCAGCATTTT. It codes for CASSLGDRWGNQPQHF.

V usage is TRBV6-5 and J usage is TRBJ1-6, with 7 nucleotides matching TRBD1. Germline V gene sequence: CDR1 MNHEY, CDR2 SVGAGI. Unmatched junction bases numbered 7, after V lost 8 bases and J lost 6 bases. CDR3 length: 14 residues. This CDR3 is CASGRGRGNSPLHF. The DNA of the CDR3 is TGTGCCAGCGGGAGGGGGCGAGGTAATTCACCCCTCCACTTT.

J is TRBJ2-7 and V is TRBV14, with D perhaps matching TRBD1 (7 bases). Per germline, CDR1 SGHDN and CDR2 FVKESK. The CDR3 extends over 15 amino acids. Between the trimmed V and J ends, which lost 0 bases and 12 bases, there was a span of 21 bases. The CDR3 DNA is TGTGCCAGCAGCCAAGAAGGTCGGAGGGGGCAAGTAACGTACTTC. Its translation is CASSQEGRRGQVTYF.

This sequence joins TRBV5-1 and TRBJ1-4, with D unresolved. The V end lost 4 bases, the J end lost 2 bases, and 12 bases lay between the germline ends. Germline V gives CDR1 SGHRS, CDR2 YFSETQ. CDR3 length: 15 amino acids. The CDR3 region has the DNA TGCGCCAGCAGCCTGGCAGGAGCTACTAATGAAAAACTGTTTTTT. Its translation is CASSLAGATNEKLFF. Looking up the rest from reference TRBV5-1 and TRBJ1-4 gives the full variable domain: KAGVTQTPRYLIKTRGQQVTLSCSPISGHRSVSWYQQTPGQGLQFLFEYFSETQRNKGNFPGRFSGRQFSNSRSEMNVSTLELGDSALYLCASSLAGATNEKLFFGSGTQLSVL.

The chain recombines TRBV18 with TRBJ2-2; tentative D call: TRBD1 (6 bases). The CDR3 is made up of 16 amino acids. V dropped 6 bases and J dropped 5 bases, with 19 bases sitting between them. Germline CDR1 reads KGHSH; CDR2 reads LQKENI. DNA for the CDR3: TGTGCCAGCTCGCCCAAGACAGGTAGCTGGACCGGGGAGCTGTTTTTT. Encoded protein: CASSPKTGSWTGELFF.

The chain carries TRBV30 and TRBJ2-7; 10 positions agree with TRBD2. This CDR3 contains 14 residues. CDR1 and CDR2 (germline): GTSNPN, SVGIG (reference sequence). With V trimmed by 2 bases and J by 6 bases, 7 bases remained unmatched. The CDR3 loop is CAWSPRAGGGEQYF. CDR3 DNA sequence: TGTGCCTGGAGTCCCAGAGCGGGGGGGGGCGAGCAGTACTTC.

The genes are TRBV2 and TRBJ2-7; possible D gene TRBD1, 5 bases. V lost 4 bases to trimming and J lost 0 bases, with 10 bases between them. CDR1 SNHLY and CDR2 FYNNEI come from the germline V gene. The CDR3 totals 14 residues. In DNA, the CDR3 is TGTGCCAGCAGTGGACAGCTTGACTCCTACGAGCAGTACTTC. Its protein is CASSGQLDSYEQYF.

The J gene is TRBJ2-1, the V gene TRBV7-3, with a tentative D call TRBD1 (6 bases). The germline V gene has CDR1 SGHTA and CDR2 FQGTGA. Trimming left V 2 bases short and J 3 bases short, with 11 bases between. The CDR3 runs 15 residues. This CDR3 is CASSLAGALYNEQFF. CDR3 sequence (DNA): TGTGCCAGCAGCTTAGCAGGGGCGCTCTACAATGAGCAGTTCTTC.

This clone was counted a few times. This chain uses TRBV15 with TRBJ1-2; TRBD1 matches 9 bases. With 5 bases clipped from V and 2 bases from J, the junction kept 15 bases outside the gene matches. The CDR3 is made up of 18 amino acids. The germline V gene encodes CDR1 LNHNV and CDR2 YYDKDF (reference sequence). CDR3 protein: CATSPRTGVRIRNYGYTF. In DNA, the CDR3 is TGTGCCACCAGCCCCCGGACAGGGGTTAGAATTAGGAACTATGGCTACACCTTC.